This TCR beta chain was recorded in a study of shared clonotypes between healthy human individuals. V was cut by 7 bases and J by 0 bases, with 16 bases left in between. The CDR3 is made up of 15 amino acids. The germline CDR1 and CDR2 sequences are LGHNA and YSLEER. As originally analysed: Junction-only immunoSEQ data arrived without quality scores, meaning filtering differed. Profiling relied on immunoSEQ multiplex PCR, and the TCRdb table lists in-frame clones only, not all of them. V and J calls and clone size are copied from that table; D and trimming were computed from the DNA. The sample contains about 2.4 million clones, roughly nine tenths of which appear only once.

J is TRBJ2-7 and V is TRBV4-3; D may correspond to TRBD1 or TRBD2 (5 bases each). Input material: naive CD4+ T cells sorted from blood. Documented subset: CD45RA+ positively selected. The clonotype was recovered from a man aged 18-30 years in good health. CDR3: CASTTGPFFSYEQYF. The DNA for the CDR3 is TGCGCCAGCACCACGGGACCGTTTTTCTCCTACGAGCAGTACTTC.